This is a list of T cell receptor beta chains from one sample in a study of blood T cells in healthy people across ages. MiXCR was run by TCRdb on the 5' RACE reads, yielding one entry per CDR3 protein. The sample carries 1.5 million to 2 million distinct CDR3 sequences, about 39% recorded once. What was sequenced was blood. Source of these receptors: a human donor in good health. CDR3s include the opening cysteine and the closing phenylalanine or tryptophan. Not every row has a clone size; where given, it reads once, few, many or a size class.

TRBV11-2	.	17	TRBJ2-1	CASSPRFDSGGANEQFF
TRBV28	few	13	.	CASSFVHHYEQYF
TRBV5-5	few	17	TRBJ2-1	CASSWRPQGLAYNEQFF
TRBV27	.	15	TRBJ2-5	CASSWVEGGRKTQYF
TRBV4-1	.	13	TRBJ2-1	CASRGTSYNEQFF
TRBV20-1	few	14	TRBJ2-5	CSARPGTSVKTQYF
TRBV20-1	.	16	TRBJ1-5	CSARTRQGQFNQPQHF
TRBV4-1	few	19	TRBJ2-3	CANSQGTSGGDYSTDTQYF
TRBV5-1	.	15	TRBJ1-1	CASSWRQGERTEAFF
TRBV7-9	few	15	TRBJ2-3	CASSSGRQGTDTQYF
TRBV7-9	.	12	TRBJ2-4	CASLPSGSEQYF
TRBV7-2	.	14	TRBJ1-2	CASSLGYANYGYTF
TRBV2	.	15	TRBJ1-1	CASSEDRAKGAEAFF
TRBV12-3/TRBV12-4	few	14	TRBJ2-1	CASRKDRSNYEQFF
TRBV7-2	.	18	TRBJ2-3	CASSFSSFRDPDPDTQYF
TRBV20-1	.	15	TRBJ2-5	CSAQATSGGRETQYF
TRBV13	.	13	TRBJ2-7	CASSKRTDLKQYF
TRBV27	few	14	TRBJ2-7	CASSPELGIDEQYF
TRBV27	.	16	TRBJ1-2	CASSLRLGTQNYGYTF
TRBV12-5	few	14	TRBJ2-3	CASGLWDSLDTQYF
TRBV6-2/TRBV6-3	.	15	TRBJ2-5	CASSSLGTREETQYF
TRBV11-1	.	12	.	CASSHSVAEQYF